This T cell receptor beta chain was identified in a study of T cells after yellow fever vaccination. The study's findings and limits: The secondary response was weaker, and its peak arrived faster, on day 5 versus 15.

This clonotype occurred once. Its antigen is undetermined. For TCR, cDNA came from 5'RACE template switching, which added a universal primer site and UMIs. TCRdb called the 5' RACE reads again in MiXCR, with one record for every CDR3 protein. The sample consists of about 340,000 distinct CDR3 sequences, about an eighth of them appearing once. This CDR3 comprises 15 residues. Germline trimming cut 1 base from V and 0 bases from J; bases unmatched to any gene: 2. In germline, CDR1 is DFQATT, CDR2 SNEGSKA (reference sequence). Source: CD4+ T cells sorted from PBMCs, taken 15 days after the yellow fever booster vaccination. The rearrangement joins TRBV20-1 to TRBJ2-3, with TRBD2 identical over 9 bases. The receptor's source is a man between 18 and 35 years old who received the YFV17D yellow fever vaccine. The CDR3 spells CSARGTSASTDTQYF. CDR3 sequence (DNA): TGCAGTGCTAGAGGGACTAGCGCAAGCACAGATACGCAGTATTTT.